Presented here are 27 T cell receptor beta chains from one specimen sequenced in a study of blood T cell repertoires in COVID-19. Sequencing was performed with immunoSEQ multiplex PCR; in TCRdb, only in-frame clones are kept and a portion is missing. The data contain some 300,000 clones, around nine tenths of them singletons. The source material was peripheral blood. Receptors originate from a man between 70 and 80 years old with acute or convalescent COVID-19.

V is TRBV2 and J is TRBJ1-1; TRBD1 matches 8 bases. The CDR3 is 14 amino acids. V shed 5 bases and J 3 bases; nucleotides not matched to a gene: 5. The germline V gene encodes CDR1 SNHLY and CDR2 FYNNEI. The CDR3 sequence is CASSRTGSYTEAFF. CDR3 bases: TGTGCCAGCAGTAGGACAGGGTCGTACACTGAAGCTTTCTTT.

The CDR3: CAASQGANYGYTF. The CDR3, as DNA: TGTGCCGCCTCACAGGGGGCAAACTATGGCTACACCTTC. V is TRBV6-6 and J is TRBJ1-2; TRBD1 matches 9 bases. The V gene end was trimmed by 11 bases and the J gene end by 2 bases; junction bases not matched to a gene: 6. The CDR3 is 13 amino acids. CDR1 is MNHNY and CDR2 is SVGAGI in the germline V gene (reference sequence).

Here the CDR3 reads CASSRSGGGLGGELFF. The DNA of the CDR3 is TGTGCCAGCAGCCGATCTGGAGGAGGGTTGGGCGGGGAGCTGTTTTTT. This chain connects TRBV7-3 to TRBJ2-2; possibly TRBD2 for D (6 bases). There are 16 residues in the CDR3. Germline V gene data show CDR1 as SGHTA and CDR2 as FQGTGA. The germline V and J ends were trimmed by 5 bases and 7 bases, with 20 bases remaining between them.

This clone was counted a single time. V gene TRBV19 combines with J gene TRBJ1-5, with a tentative D call TRBD1 (5 bases). V shed 2 bases and J shed 1 base, with 12 bases lying between them. The CDR3 has 16 residues. Germline V CDR1 and CDR2: LNHDA, SQIVND (reference sequence). CDR3 in amino acids: CASSIQGRLSNQPQHF. Here the CDR3 DNA reads TGTGCCAGTAGTATACAGGGTAGGTTAAGCAATCAGCCCCAGCATTTT.

This rearrangement joins TRBV23-1 to TRBJ1-5, with a weak D call TRBD1 (6 bases). TRBV23-1 is an ORF; its function is uncertain. The CDR3 is 16 residues long. Trimming removed 4 bases from V and 6 bases from J, with 19 bases in between. The CDR3 is CASSPDNTGRAQPQHF. CDR3 DNA sequence: TGCGCCAGCAGTCCCGATAACACAGGGCGAGCTCAGCCCCAGCATTTT.

The J gene is TRBJ1-2, the V gene TRBV9, with TRBD1 identical over 9 bases. The V segment lost 4 bases and the J segment 6 bases; nucleotides outside the gene matches: 10. CDR3 size: 15 residues. Germline assignment: CDR1 SGDLS and CDR2 YYNGEE. CDR3 nucleotide sequence: TGTGCCAGCAGCTCGCACACAGGGGGCTCGAATGGCTACACCTTC. Its protein is CASSSHTGGSNGYTF. Based on the CDR3 plus reference TRBV9 and TRBJ1-2, the full variable domain is DSGVTQTPKHLITATGQRVTLRCSPRSGDLSVYWYQQSLDQGLQFLIQYYNGEERAKGNILERFSAQQFPDLHSELNLSSLELGDSALYFCASSSHTGGSNGYTFGSGTRLTVV.

V and J are TRBV10-3 and TRBJ2-3; tentative D call: TRBD2 (7 bases). Trimming cost V 6 bases and J 7 bases, with 17 bases left between them. This CDR3 comprises 14 residues. CDR1 and CDR2 (germline): ENHRY, SYGVKD. The CDR3 loop reads CAIRGTGGHNTQYF. The CDR3, as DNA: TGTGCCATCAGGGGAACGGGGGGACACAATACGCAGTATTTT.

This clone was seen once. This chain uses TRBV7-8 with TRBJ1-3, with 11 bases fitting TRBD1. In germline, CDR1 is SGHVS, CDR2 FQNEAQ. The CDR3 is 16 residues long. The junction had 6 bases not matched to a gene; V was cut back by 5 bases and J by 3 bases. DNA of the CDR3: TGTGCCAGCAGCCCAGGACAGGGGGCCGTTGGAAACACCATATATTTT. It translates to CASSPGQGAVGNTIYF.

The chain couples TRBV27 to TRBJ2-7, with 11 bases fitting TRBD2. The germline CDR1 and CDR2 sequences are MNHEY and SMNVEV (reference sequence). J was trimmed by 2 bases and V by 8 bases; bases with no gene match: 8. This CDR3 comprises 15 residues. For the CDR3, the DNA is TGTGCCAGCGGAGGACTAGCGGGCTTACCCTACGAGCAGTACTTC. Protein: CASGGLAGLPYEQYF.

The rearrangement joins TRBV2 to TRBJ2-5, with D perhaps TRBD1 (6 bases). The CDR3 runs 10 residues. Germline V gene sequence: CDR1 SNHLY, CDR2 FYNNEI. V shed 6 bases and J shed 14 bases, with 13 bases lying between them. CDR3 DNA: TGTGCCAGCAGAGACAGGACCCCCTACTTC. Translated, it gives CASRDRTPYF.

This clone was found once. The CDR3 is CSVDLPGGETQYF. CDR3 nucleotide sequence: TGCAGCGTTGATTTGCCAGGGGGTGAGACCCAGTACTTC. This sequence joins TRBV29-1 and TRBJ2-5; 7 bases line up with TRBD1. CDR3 size: 13 residues. The V segment lost 3 bases and the J segment 5 bases; nucleotides outside the gene matches: 6. Germline V lookup: CDR1 SQVTM, CDR2 ANQGSEA.

The rearrangement uses TRBV30 and TRBJ2-2, with D perhaps matching TRBD1 (5 bases). The CDR3 covers 15 residues. Trimming left V 2 bases short and J 4 bases short, with 14 bases between. Germline V gives CDR1 GTSNPN, CDR2 SVGIG (reference sequence). The CDR3 protein is CAWSRTPVGTGELFF. In DNA form, the CDR3 reads TGTGCCTGGAGTCGGACACCAGTCGGCACCGGGGAGCTGTTTTTT.

The chain recombines TRBV19 with TRBJ1-5, with TRBD1 matching 8 bases. Trimming took 6 bases from V and 8 from J; bases not matched to a gene: 12. The CDR3 contains 15 residues. Per germline, CDR1 LNHDA and CDR2 SQIVND (reference sequence). CDR3 nucleotides: TGTGCCAGTAGCGATCAGGGGGCCTTTACCGAGCCCCAGCATTTT. Protein: CASSDQGAFTEPQHF.

The rearrangement links TRBV6-2 or TRBV6-3 to TRBJ2-1; TRBD2 matches 8 bases. The CDR3 sequence is 18 residues long. V lost 2 bases to trimming and J lost 3 bases; unmatched junction nucleotides: 12. CDR1 is MNHEY and CDR2 is SVGEGT in the germline V gene. The CDR3 region has the DNA TGTGCCAGCAGTTACCGCGGCGCGGGGGGTCGAATCTACAATGAGCAGTTCTTC. This sequence encodes CASSYRGAGGRIYNEQFF.

This clone was seen a single time. The V and J genes are TRBV6-2 or TRBV6-3 and TRBJ1-1, with D uncertain. Germline CDR1 and CDR2: MNHEY and SVGEGT. V dropped 4 bases and J dropped 1 base, with 4 bases sitting between them. The CDR3 is 12 residues long. DNA for the CDR3: TGTGCCAGCAGTTCGGGGAACACTGAAGCTTTCTTT. The encoded protein is CASSSGNTEAFF.

This rearrangement joins TRBV19 to TRBJ2-7; D may be TRBD1 (6 bases). Trimming stripped 5 bases from V and 5 bases from J, with 13 bases between. CDR3 length: 13 amino acids. CDR1 and CDR2 (germline): LNHDA, SQIVND (reference sequence). The CDR3 here is CASSFRGNDEQYF. CDR3 in DNA: TGTGCCAGTAGTTTTAGGGGGAATGACGAGCAGTACTTC.

This clone was recorded once. V and J are TRBV2 and TRBJ1-5, with 10 bases matching TRBD1. Trimming took 7 bases from V and 4 from J; bases not matched to a gene: 7. Germline V lookup: CDR1 SNHLY, CDR2 FYNNEI. CDR3 length: 15 amino acids. As DNA, the CDR3 is TGTGCCAGCATCGGGTTGGGACAGGGGAATCAGCCCCAGCATTTT. The encoded protein is CASIGLGQGNQPQHF.

The genes are TRBV2 and TRBJ1-6, with a possible D match to TRBD1 (6 bases). V lost 3 bases and J lost 5, with 11 bases in between. This CDR3 is built from 15 residues. Germline values: CDR1 SNHLY, CDR2 FYNNEI. CDR3 residues: CASSDQGFDNSPLHF. The CDR3 DNA sequence: TGTGCCAGCAGTGATCAGGGGTTCGATAATTCACCCCTCCACTTT.

The CDR3 sequence is CASSTGGSPETQYF. The CDR3 DNA reads as TGTGCCAGCAGTACAGGGGGATCTCCGGAGACCCAGTACTTC. The rearrangement joins TRBV6-5 to TRBJ2-5; 8 positions agree with TRBD1. Looked up from germline, CDR1 is MNHEY and CDR2 is SVGAGI. Trimming cost V 5 bases and J 5 bases; bases outside gene matches: 7. CDR3 size: 14 residues.

This clone was seen a single time. The chain links TRBV10-3 to TRBJ1-1; D might be TRBD1 (6 bases). Deletions cut 5 bases from V and 11 bases from J, with 15 bases between. CDR1 ENHRY and CDR2 SYGVKD come from the germline V gene. The CDR3 runs to 12 residues. This CDR3 is CAISQTGQGAFF. CDR3 DNA sequence: TGTGCCATCAGTCAGACAGGACAAGGGGCTTTCTTT.

The chain combines TRBV12-3 or TRBV12-4 with TRBJ1-2; D ambiguous. V was cut by 6 bases and J by 4 bases, with 12 bases left in between. The CDR3 is 13 residues long. The CDR3 spells CASRVTGGYGYTF. The CDR3 DNA reads TGTGCCAGCAGAGTCACCGGAGGCTATGGCTACACCTTC.

The genes are TRBV5-1 and TRBJ2-6, with D possibly matching TRBD1 (6 bases). CDR1 is SGHRS, CDR2 YFSETQ, per germline. CDR3 length: 15 residues. V lost 0 bases and J lost 2, with 6 bases in between. In DNA, the CDR3 is TGCGCCAGCAGCTTGGGGACAGCTGGGGCCAACGTCCTGACTTTC. Protein sequence: CASSLGTAGANVLTF. Together with reference TRBV5-1 and TRBJ2-6, the CDR3 gives the full variable domain: KAGVTQTPRYLIKTRGQQVTLSCSPISGHRSVSWYQQTPGQGLQFLFEYFSETQRNKGNFPGRFSGRQFSNSRSEMNVSTLELGDSALYLCASSLGTAGANVLTFGAGSRLTVL.

This chain joins TRBV30 and TRBJ1-2; maybe TRBD1 (6 bases). CDR3 length: 16 residues. Trimming stripped 3 bases from V and 3 bases from J, with 20 bases between. From germline, CDR1 is GTSNPN and CDR2 SVGIG (reference sequence). The CDR3 sequence: CAWSDVLQGYDYGYTF. Here the CDR3 DNA reads TGTGCCTGGAGCGACGTGCTACAGGGATACGACTATGGCTACACCTTC.

The rearrangement uses TRBV7-8 and TRBJ2-2, with 7 bases aligning to TRBD2. CDR3 length equals 13 residues. CDR1 is SGHVS, CDR2 FQNEAQ, per germline. J lost 5 bases, V lost 8 bases, and 5 bases had no gene match. The CDR3 reads CASVFGGTGELFF. DNA for the CDR3: TGTGCCAGCGTATTCGGGGGGACCGGGGAGCTGTTTTTT.

The chain links TRBV18 to TRBJ1-4, with 9 bases aligning to TRBD1. Trimming at V came to 6 bases and at J to 8 bases, leaving 4 bases not matched to a gene. The CDR3 sequence is 13 residues long. Germline assignment: CDR1 KGHSH and CDR2 LQKENI. CDR3 amino acids: CASSLGQGEKLFF. The CDR3 DNA reads TGTGCCAGCTCCCTAGGACAGGGGGAAAAACTGTTTTTT. The variable domain in full, with the rest retrieved from reference TRBV18 and TRBJ1-4, is NAGVMQNPRHLVRRRGQEARLRCSPMKGHSHVYWYRQLPEEGLKFMVYLQKENIIDESGMPKERFSAEFPKEGPSILRIQQVVRGDSAAYFCASSLGQGEKLFFGSGTQLSVL.

J is TRBJ1-3 and V is TRBV6-1; D is unclear. Trimming removed 3 bases from V and 0 bases from J, with 6 bases in between. CDR3 size: 14 residues. Germline lookup yields CDR1 MNHNS and CDR2 SASEGT. The CDR3 region is CASSEEFSGNTIYF. The CDR3 DNA sequence: TGTGCCAGCAGTGAGGAGTTCTCTGGAAACACCATATATTTT.

The gene calls are TRBV25-1 and TRBJ2-1; the match to TRBD1 covers 7 bases. Trimming removed 3 bases from V and 3 bases from J; junction bases left unmatched: 8. The germline V gene encodes CDR1 MGHDK and CDR2 SYGVNS. The CDR3 length is 16 residues. CDR3 protein: CASSEAGRGLYNEQFF. The CDR3 region has the DNA TGTGCCAGCAGTGAGGCCGGAAGGGGGCTCTACAATGAGCAGTTCTTC.